This TCR beta chain was obtained from a study of long-term antiretroviral therapy in people with HIV. The run of the v3.0 immunoSEQ assay was at survey level. Sequenced by immunoSEQ multiplex PCR; TCRdb stores in-frame clones only, minus some. The sample shows approximately 6,400 clones, around 74% of them seen only once. Trimming cost V 5 bases and J 6 bases, with 14 bases left between them. Germline V gives CDR1 LNHDA, CDR2 SQIVND (reference sequence). The CDR3 has 14 residues. This specimen was unsorted PBMCs, taken 0.5 years before starting antiretroviral therapy. The receptor's source is a middle-aged man with HIV. The chain employs TRBV19 and TRBJ1-5; D is possibly TRBD1 (5 bases). The CDR3 here is CASSYGAGSQPQHF. CDR3 sequence (DNA): TGTGCCAGTAGTTACGGGGCAGGGTCTCAGCCCCAGCATTTT.